This is a list of T cell receptor beta chains from one sample in a study of T cells after yellow fever vaccination. Each CDR3 protein gets one entry after TCRdb re-called the 5' RACE reads with MiXCR. This sample has approximately 550,000 distinct CDR3 sequences, with roughly 21% found just once. The material sequenced was PBMCs, taken 15 days after the yellow fever booster vaccination. Source of these receptors: a man younger than 40 who received the YFV17D yellow fever vaccine. CDR3s include the opening cysteine and the closing phenylalanine or tryptophan. D genes are given only for firm matches. The size of a clone is reported for some rows only, either as once, few or many, or as a class for expanded clones.

j_call,clone_size,d_call,v_call,cdr3_aa
TRBJ1-1,few,-,TRBV3-1,CASSPQRGDTEAFF
TRBJ2-1,-,-,TRBV7-9,CASSFDPREQFF
TRBJ1-6,few,TRBD1,TRBV5-1,CASSLAPQGFNSPLHF
TRBJ2-1,-,-,TRBV5-6,CASSWGGGGYEQFF
TRBJ2-3,few,TRBD2,TRBV15,CATQGGQDTQYF
TRBJ2-3,few,-,TRBV6-2/TRBV6-3,CASSFRTITDTQYF
TRBJ2-5,few,-,TRBV10-3,CAISGGAGQETQYF
TRBJ2-7,-,TRBD2,TRBV10-3,CAIKWTSGEQYF
TRBJ2-1,-,TRBD2,TRBV6-5,CASSYWTSGSGNEQFF
TRBJ2-7,many,TRBD2,TRBV7-2,CASSSPTSGGYYEQYF
TRBJ2-1,few,-,TRBV5-1,CASSLEGGPSYNEQFF
TRBJ2-7,few,TRBD1,TRBV20-1,CSARTGLSGQGTDYEQYF
TRBJ2-7,-,-,TRBV6-5,CASSYSNEGNEQYF
TRBJ2-3,few,-,TRBV9,CASSVGLRDTHLDTQYF
TRBJ2-1,few,-,TRBV12-3/TRBV12-4,CASSLAGQRGTNEQFF
TRBJ2-7,few,TRBD2,TRBV12-3/TRBV12-4,CASSSGRTSGFYEQYF
TRBJ2-1,few,-,TRBV6-2/TRBV6-3,CASSSSRGNEQFF
TRBJ2-1,-,TRBD2,TRBV6-1,CASVKSGTGEQFF
TRBJ2-1,-,TRBD2,TRBV20-1,CSAHSGRDYNEQFF
TRBJ2-7,few,TRBD1,TRBV11-2,CASSSIRDRVSYEQYF
TRBJ2-1,-,-,TRBV6-2/TRBV6-3,CASSLTLRLIF
TRBJ2-1,few,-,TRBV9,CASSVGPLVDEQFF
TRBJ2-1,-,TRBD1,TRBV10-1,CASSESGQGRGEQFF
TRBJ2-7,few,TRBD2,TRBV19,CASSILAGAYEQYF
TRBJ2-7,-,TRBD2,TRBV4-2,CASSHGTSGYEQYF
TRBJ2-3,-,-,TRBV12-3/TRBV12-4,CASSLMEIEQYF
TRBJ2-7,-,TRBD1,TRBV7-9,CASSWGQLYEQYF
TRBJ2-7,-,TRBD1,TRBV28,CASSLSDRPYEQYF
TRBJ2-1,-,-,TRBV5-1,CASTSQGFQGNEQFF
TRBJ2-4,many,TRBD1,TRBV5-1,CASSRELGQGEDIQYF
TRBJ2-7,few,TRBD1,TRBV20-1,CSAKGGQGADEQYF
TRBJ2-5,-,-,TRBV24-1,CATSDLGATQYF
TRBJ1-6,-,TRBD1,TRBV7-9,CASSPDRGTPLHF
TRBJ2-1,few,-,TRBV12-3/TRBV12-4,CASSFKASVSYNEQFF
TRBJ1-5,few,-,TRBV20-1,CSASGGVSNQPQHF
TRBJ2-3,few,-,TRBV7-2,CASSFQGSHYTQYF
TRBJ2-7,-,TRBD1,TRBV5-1,CASGDPGGTYEQYF
TRBJ2-5,-,-,TRBV15,CATSRVAVQETQYF
TRBJ2-7,-,-,TRBV19,CASSIRPGEFYEQYF
TRBJ1-2,-,-,TRBV20-1,CSAGGGASRILGGYTF
TRBJ2-7,-,-,TRBV29-1,CSVELQGKSEQYF
TRBJ2-5,-,-,TRBV20-1,CSVTEETQYF
TRBJ2-1,many,-,TRBV6-6,CASIQGNEQFF
TRBJ2-7,-,-,TRBV25-1,CASSGSYGSYEQYF
TRBJ1-2,-,TRBD1,TRBV7-2,CASSLQGAAGGYTF
TRBJ2-3,few,-,TRBV5-1,CASNGAGPDTQYF